The next 24 T cell receptor beta chains were all read from a single sample in a study of radiation and T cells in renal cell carcinoma. TCRdb keeps only in-frame clones here, not all; method: immunoSEQ multiplex PCR. The data contain some 20,000 clones, over 50% of them singletons. The treatment: treatment-naive control, cytoreductive nephrectomy. The sample in question was tumor tissue, obtained from a patient whose treatment was nephrectomy without radiotherapy. The receptors come from a man aged 50 to 60 with renal cell carcinoma.

The chain combines TRBV28 with TRBJ1-2; D is undetermined. The V gene's germline CDR1 is MDHEN and CDR2 SYDVKM. V shed 6 bases and J shed 5 bases, with 10 bases lying between them. The CDR3 consists of 12 residues. The CDR3 spells CASSGPVYGYTF. The CDR3 DNA reads TGTGCCAGCAGCGGCCCTGTGTATGGCTACACCTTC.

V usage is TRBV27 and J usage is TRBJ1-4; D remains unclear. From germline, CDR1 is MNHEY and CDR2 SMNVEV (reference sequence). The CDR3 sequence is 11 residues long. V lost 6 bases and J lost 8, with 7 bases in between. The CDR3 DNA reads TGTGCCAGCAGGCAAGGGGAAAAACTGTTTTTT. Its protein product is CASRQGEKLFF. Full variable domain (missing parts from reference TRBV27 and TRBJ1-4): EAQVTQNPRYLITVTGKKLTVTCSQNMNHEYMSWYRQDPGLGLRQIYYSMNVEVTDKGDVPEGYKVSRKEKRNFPLILESPSPNQTSLYFCASRQGEKLFFGSGTQLSVL.

The chain employs TRBV10-3 and TRBJ2-5, with 12 bases matching TRBD2. From germline, CDR1 is ENHRY and CDR2 SYGVKD. CDR3 size: 12 residues. V dropped 10 bases and J dropped 8; count of bases not matched to a gene: 5. CDR3 in amino acids: CATLAGGKTQYF. In DNA, the CDR3 is TGTGCCACTCTAGCGGGAGGGAAAACCCAGTACTTC.

The V gene is TRBV5-8, the J gene TRBJ2-1, with 15 bases fitting TRBD2. The V gene end was trimmed by 3 bases and the J gene end by 7 bases; junction bases not matched to a gene: 5. The CDR3 runs to 16 residues. CDR1 is SGHTS and CDR2 is YDEGEE in the germline V gene. DNA for the CDR3: TGTGCCAGCAGCTATGGGACTAGCGGGAGGATGAATGAGCAGTTCTTC. Translating it yields CASSYGTSGRMNEQFF.

V usage is TRBV7-2 and J usage is TRBJ1-2; D not resolved. V was clipped by 11 bases and J by 6 bases, with 4 bases between them. CDR3 length equals 8 residues. The germline gives CDR1 SGHTA, CDR2 FQGNSA. The CDR3, as DNA: TGTGCCGGAGATGGCTACACCTTC. Protein product: CAGDGYTF.

This clone came up a few times. J is TRBJ2-2 and V is TRBV5-1, with D unclear. The germline CDR1 and CDR2 sequences are SGHRS and YFSETQ. The CDR3 has 14 amino acids. The V end lost 4 bases, the J end lost 1 base, and 8 bases lay between the germline ends. The DNA of the CDR3 is TGCGCCAGCAGCCCCGGGTTGAACACCGGGGAGCTGTTTTTT. Protein sequence: CASSPGLNTGELFF.

This clone was counted a few times. The CDR3 sequence: CASSPGQGRNGYGYTF. CDR3 sequence (DNA): TGTGCCAGCTCACCAGGACAGGGTCGTAATGGCTATGGCTACACCTTC. The chain links TRBV18 to TRBJ1-2; 8 bases are shared with TRBD1. Germline-derived CDR1 and CDR2 are KGHSH and LQKENI. The V gene end was trimmed by 2 bases and the J gene end by 4 bases; junction bases not matched to a gene: 9. This CDR3 comprises 16 residues.

The chain carries TRBV7-2 and TRBJ1-1; D is uncertain. The germline V and J ends were trimmed by 8 bases and 0 bases, with 16 bases remaining between them. Germline V CDR1 and CDR2: SGHTA, FQGNSA. The CDR3 is 15 amino acids. In nucleotides, the CDR3 is TGTGCCAGCCCAACCGGGGATAGCATGAACACTGAAGCTTTCTTT. Residues: CASPTGDSMNTEAFF.

This clone was counted a few times. The genes are TRBV5-5 and TRBJ1-3, with TRBD1 as a possible D gene (6 bases). The V end lost 4 bases, the J end lost 0 bases, and 17 bases lay between the germline ends. The CDR3 runs 17 residues. Germline lookup yields CDR1 SGHKS and CDR2 YYEKEE (reference sequence). The CDR3 DNA reads TGTGCCAGCAGCCTCAAAATCGGGGGCGGCTCTGGAAACACCATATATTTT. Translation: CASSLKIGGGSGNTIYF.

The chain couples TRBV14 to TRBJ2-5; 10 bases are a match to TRBD2. V dropped 0 bases and J dropped 6; count of bases not matched to a gene: 7. This CDR3 region has 16 residues. In germline, CDR1 is SGHDN, CDR2 FVKESK. CDR3 loop: CASSQEVAGGRKTQYF. The CDR3 nucleotides read TGTGCCAGCAGCCAAGAGGTAGCGGGGGGCCGTAAGACCCAGTACTTC.

The chain combines TRBV30 with TRBJ1-6; D gene uncertain. The V gene lost 3 bases and the J gene lost 10 bases, with 22 bases spanning the gap. Germline CDR1 GTSNPN, CDR2 SVGIG (reference sequence). CDR3 length equals 16 residues. The CDR3 spells CAWRTPTAGRNSPLHF. The CDR3 coding sequence is TGTGCCTGGAGAACCCCAACGGCCGGCCGGAACTCACCCCTCCACTTT. The variable domain in full, with the rest retrieved from reference TRBV30 and TRBJ1-6, is SQTIHQWPATLVQPVGSPLSLECTVEGTSNPNLYWYRQAAGRGLQLLFYSVGIGQISSEVPQNLSASRPQDRQFILSSKKLLLSDSGFYLCAWRTPTAGRNSPLHFGNGTRLTVT.

V gene TRBV6-6 combines with J gene TRBJ2-1; D ambiguous. The CDR3 extends over 14 amino acids. V was trimmed by 4 bases and J by 4 bases, leaving 11 bases between them. Germline-derived CDR1 and CDR2 are MNHNY and SVGAGI (reference sequence). CDR3 coding DNA: TGTGCCAGCAGTTCGAACAGAGCATACAATGAGCAGTTCTTC. Protein: CASSSNRAYNEQFF.

The V call is TRBV5-1, the J call TRBJ1-4, with D perhaps matching TRBD1 (5 bases). Trimming stripped 0 bases from V and 8 bases from J, with 14 bases between. Germline V lookup: CDR1 SGHRS, CDR2 YFSETQ. This CDR3 is 15 amino acids long. The CDR3 protein is CASSLAPGLEEKLFF. Written as DNA, the CDR3 is TGCGCCAGCAGCTTGGCCCCAGGGTTGGAGGAAAAACTGTTTTTT.

The chain joins TRBV18 to TRBJ1-5; 7 bases agree with TRBD1. CDR3 length: 14 amino acids. V was pared by 4 bases and J by 6 bases, with 6 bases of the junction left unmatched. Looked up from germline, CDR1 is KGHSH and CDR2 is LQKENI. For the CDR3, the DNA is TGTGCCAGCTCACTCCGACAGGGCGGTCAGCCCCAGCATTTT. Protein: CASSLRQGGQPQHF.

The gene calls are TRBV28 and TRBJ1-2; possibly TRBD1 for D (5 bases). Trimming shortened V by 5 bases and J by 3 bases, and 7 bases separated the two germline ends. The germline V gene has CDR1 MDHEN and CDR2 SYDVKM. The CDR3 is 12 amino acids. CDR3 region: CASSVGDYGYTF. The CDR3, as DNA: TGTGCCAGCAGTGTGGGGGACTATGGCTACACCTTC.

The V and J genes are TRBV19 and TRBJ1-2; tentative D call: TRBD1 (5 bases). Germline CDR1 is LNHDA and CDR2 is SQIVND (reference sequence). V gave up 4 bases and J gave up 8 bases, with 14 bases separating them. This CDR3 has 13 residues. DNA of the CDR3: TGTGCCAGTAGTAAGACATGGCGGGACGGCTACACCTTC. It codes for CASSKTWRDGYTF.

This clone was counted a few times. The V gene is TRBV5-1, the J gene TRBJ2-7, with TRBD1 identical over 9 bases. This CDR3 is built from 14 residues. Per germline, CDR1 SGHRS and CDR2 YFSETQ. V was pared by 4 bases and J by 3 bases, with 5 bases of the junction left unmatched. The CDR3 here is CASSVATGGYEQYF. The DNA for the CDR3 is TGCGCCAGCAGCGTGGCGACAGGGGGCTACGAGCAGTACTTC. Complete variable domain (other parts from reference TRBV5-1 and TRBJ2-7): KAGVTQTPRYLIKTRGQQVTLSCSPISGHRSVSWYQQTPGQGLQFLFEYFSETQRNKGNFPGRFSGRQFSNSRSEMNVSTLELGDSALYLCASSVATGGYEQYFGPGTRLTVT.

The rearrangement links TRBV6-1 to TRBJ1-2; D unresolved. The CDR3 totals 14 residues. Germline V gene lookup returns CDR1 MNHNS and CDR2 SASEGT. V shed 2 bases and J shed 2 bases, with 9 bases lying between them. CDR3 DNA: TGTGCCAGCAGTGAATGGACGACGAACTATGGCTACACCTTC. Translated: CASSEWTTNYGYTF.

V usage is TRBV7-7 and J usage is TRBJ2-5; weak D call: TRBD1 (5 bases). The germline V and J ends were trimmed by 3 bases and 2 bases, with 7 bases remaining between them. The CDR3 contains 13 residues. CDR1 is SSHAT and CDR2 is FNYEAQ in the germline V gene (reference sequence). In DNA form, the CDR3 reads TGTGCCAGCAGCTTCTCAGGGCAAGAGACCCAGTACTTC. Amino acids: CASSFSGQETQYF.

This chain joins TRBV4-1 and TRBJ1-4, with 7 bases identical to TRBD1. This CDR3 is 17 amino acids long. Germline V gene sequence: CDR1 MGHRA, CDR2 YSYEKL. Unmatched junction bases numbered 5, after V lost 1 base and J lost 0 bases. CDR3 loop: CASSQVRGFATNEKLFF. The CDR3 DNA sequence: TGCGCCAGCAGCCAAGTCAGGGGGTTTGCAACTAATGAAAAACTGTTTTTT.

The chain recombines TRBV9 with TRBJ2-3, with D unresolved. Trimming stripped 0 bases from V and 0 bases from J, with 8 bases between. Looked up from germline, CDR1 is SGDLS and CDR2 is YYNGEE. This CDR3 has 15 amino acids. CDR3 DNA: TGTGCCAGCAGCGTAGGGGCCGGTAGCACAGATACGCAGTATTTT. Translated, it gives CASSVGAGSTDTQYF.

This rearrangement joins TRBV19 to TRBJ2-2; 10 bases are shared with TRBD2. Trimming cost V 4 bases and J 6 bases; bases outside gene matches: 20. CDR3 length: 20 amino acids. Per the germline V gene, CDR1 is LNHDA and CDR2 is SQIVND (reference sequence). The CDR3 coding sequence is TGTGCCAGTAGTACTCCCTCGCTAGCGGGAGTAGTAAGGATTCCCGGGGAGCTGTTTTTT. It yields the protein CASSTPSLAGVVRIPGELFF.

In its sample, this clone was seen a few times. The rearrangement links TRBV9 to TRBJ2-7, with D possibly being TRBD2 (7 bases). CDR3 length equals 15 residues. V gave up 0 bases and J gave up 5 bases, with 15 bases separating them. Germline V lookup: CDR1 SGDLS, CDR2 YYNGEE. In DNA form, the CDR3 reads TGTGCCAGCAGCGTAGAGGGGGGGAGCGTGGACGAGCAGTACTTC. This gives the protein CASSVEGGSVDEQYF.

V usage is TRBV19 and J usage is TRBJ1-2; 9 bases align to TRBD1. Germline V CDR1 and CDR2: LNHDA, SQIVND (reference sequence). This CDR3 is built from 16 residues. V gave up 3 bases and J gave up 3 bases; unmatched junction bases: 8. In DNA form, the CDR3 reads TGTGCCAGTAGTATTTGGACAGGGGTCGTGGACTATGGCTACACCTTC. It encodes CASSIWTGVVDYGYTF.